These 14 T cell receptor beta chains originate from one sample sequenced in a study of OX40 agonist ivuxolimab in advanced cancers. Assay: immunoSEQ multiplex PCR; the TCRdb copy retains only in-frame clones and omits some. Of about 64,000 clones in the sample, about nine tenths were seen once. Specimen: CD4+ or CD8+ T cells sorted from blood, collected in a trial of the OX40 agonist ivuxolimab. These receptors were obtained from an adult with an advanced solid tumor such as melanoma, head and neck, liver or kidney cancer.

This clone was observed once. The rearrangement links TRBV7-9 to TRBJ2-7, with unresolved D. The germline V gene has CDR1 SEHNR and CDR2 FQNEAQ (reference sequence). The CDR3 runs to 15 residues. The V gene lost 7 bases and the J gene lost 0 bases, with 16 bases spanning the gap. The DNA for the CDR3 is TGTGCCAGCACCCAGATAGTGGGCAGCTCCTACGAGCAGTACTTC. This codes for CASTQIVGSSYEQYF.

J is TRBJ2-3 and V is TRBV18; tentative D call: TRBD1 (5 bases). Trimming removed 6 bases at V and 5 bases at J, with 6 bases between. The CDR3 sequence is 11 residues long. Germline CDR1 is KGHSH and CDR2 is LQKENI. CDR3 bases: TGTGCCAGCTCTCAGGGAGATACGCAGTATTTT. It encodes CASSQGDTQYF.

The chain uses TRBV10-2 and TRBJ1-2, with 7 bases aligning to TRBD1. This CDR3 region has 15 residues. CDR1 and CDR2 (germline): WSHSY, SAAADI. J was trimmed by 0 bases and V by 6 bases; bases with no gene match: 7. The CDR3 DNA follows: TGCGCCAGCAGGGAGACAGGGCCCTCTAACTATGGCTACACCTTC. Its translation is CASRETGPSNYGYTF.

V gene TRBV11-2 combines with J gene TRBJ2-5; 8 bases agree with TRBD2. The CDR3 runs 13 residues. The ends lost 4 bases at V and 7 bases at J; junction bases unmatched: 5. CDR1 is SGHAT and CDR2 is FQNNGV in the germline V gene. CDR3 loop: CASSSTREGTQYF. The CDR3 nucleotides are TGTGCCAGCAGCTCGACCCGGGAGGGGACCCAGTACTTC.

The chain has TRBV16 and TRBJ2-1, with 7 bases lining up with TRBD2. The germline gives CDR1 KGHSY, CDR2 FQNENV. CDR3 length: 16 amino acids. V dropped 7 bases and J dropped 0; count of bases not matched to a gene: 9. The CDR3 DNA reads as TGTGCCAGCACCCCTAGAGCGGGGCCCTCCTACAATGAGCAGTTCTTC. It yields the protein CASTPRAGPSYNEQFF.

The chain employs TRBV19 and TRBJ1-5; D unclear. Germline V lookup: CDR1 LNHDA, CDR2 SQIVND (reference sequence). Between the trimmed V and J ends, which lost 3 bases and 2 bases, there was a span of 11 bases. This CDR3 contains 15 residues. The CDR3 bases are TGTGCCAGTAGTATTCATGAGGGCGGCAATCAGCCCCAGCATTTT. Translation gives CASSIHEGGNQPQHF.

This chain links TRBV5-1 with TRBJ1-5; TRBD1 agrees at 7 bases. V lost 4 bases, J lost 3 bases, and 7 bases stayed unmatched. Germline V gene data show CDR1 as SGHRS and CDR2 as YFSETQ. This CDR3 has 15 amino acids. Written as DNA, the CDR3 is TGCGCCAGCAGCCCCTCGGGACAGTCCAATCAGCCCCAGCATTTT. Translating gives CASSPSGQSNQPQHF.

The chain links TRBV5-1 to TRBJ1-4; TRBD1 might be the D (5 bases). Germline CDR1 and CDR2: SGHRS and YFSETQ. This CDR3 is 16 amino acids long. V lost 1 base and J 2 bases, leaving 12 bases between the germline ends. The CDR3 coding sequence is TGCGCCAGCAGCTTGTCCGCCGGGGGTACTAATGAAAAACTGTTTTTT. Translated, it gives CASSLSAGGTNEKLFF.

The V and J genes are TRBV6-5 and TRBJ1-1; TRBD1 is a possible D gene (6 bases). The germline V and J ends were trimmed by 2 bases and 4 bases, with 8 bases remaining between them. The CDR3 is 13 amino acids. CDR1 is MNHEY, CDR2 SVGAGI, per germline. CDR3: CASSYEGGTEAFF. In DNA, the CDR3 is TGTGCCAGCAGTTACGAAGGGGGCACTGAAGCTTTCTTT.

This clone was detected only a few times. This chain joins TRBV28 and TRBJ1-2; maybe TRBD1 (6 bases). The length of the CDR3 is 12 residues. CDR1 is MDHEN and CDR2 is SYDVKM in the germline V gene. V gave up 7 bases and J gave up 8 bases, with 14 bases separating them. This chain's CDR3 is CASNTQGRGYTF. CDR3 DNA sequence: TGTGCCAGCAACACACAGGGAAGAGGCTACACCTTC.

As DNA, the CDR3 is TGTGCCAGCAGTGACAACAGGGGTTTCACTGAAGCTTTCTTT. Its protein product is CASSDNRGFTEAFF. The genes are TRBV2 and TRBJ1-1, with 7 bases identical to TRBD1. The CDR3 has 14 residues. The V gene's germline CDR1 is SNHLY and CDR2 FYNNEI. Trimming took 3 bases from V and 4 from J; bases not matched to a gene: 5. Using reference TRBV2 and TRBJ1-1 for the parts outside the CDR3, the full variable domain is EPEVTQTPSHQVTQMGQEVILRCVPISNHLYFYWYRQILGQKVEFLVSFYNNEISEKSEIFDDQFSVERPDGSNFTLKIRSTKLEDSAMYFCASSDNRGFTEAFFGQGTRLTVV.

The CDR3 protein is CASSAGTHNEQFF. The DNA of the CDR3 is TGTGCCAGCAGTGCCGGGACCCACAATGAGCAGTTCTTC. This rearrangement joins TRBV2 to TRBJ2-1; either TRBD1 or TRBD2 may fit D (5 bases each). Between the trimmed V and J ends, which lost 4 bases and 5 bases, there was a span of 9 bases. The CDR3 covers 13 residues. The germline V gene has CDR1 SNHLY and CDR2 FYNNEI.

This rearrangement joins TRBV6-5 to TRBJ1-2; D is undetermined. The CDR3 sequence is 14 residues long. Germline V gene lookup returns CDR1 MNHEY and CDR2 SVGAGI. The germline V and J ends were trimmed by 5 bases and 7 bases, with 17 bases remaining between them. CDR3 coding DNA: TGTGCCAGCAGTGAAAGGGTGCGGGCGGGTGGCTACACCTTC. Encoded protein: CASSERVRAGGYTF.

V usage is TRBV28 and J usage is TRBJ2-7, with 8 bases that match TRBD2. Unmatched junction bases numbered 8, after V lost 8 bases and J lost 2 bases. Per the germline V gene, CDR1 is MDHEN and CDR2 is SYDVKM. This CDR3 has 14 amino acids. The CDR3 DNA reads TGTGCCAGCTCAGAGGAGCGGGAGACCTACGAGCAGTACTTC. Amino acid sequence: CASSEERETYEQYF.